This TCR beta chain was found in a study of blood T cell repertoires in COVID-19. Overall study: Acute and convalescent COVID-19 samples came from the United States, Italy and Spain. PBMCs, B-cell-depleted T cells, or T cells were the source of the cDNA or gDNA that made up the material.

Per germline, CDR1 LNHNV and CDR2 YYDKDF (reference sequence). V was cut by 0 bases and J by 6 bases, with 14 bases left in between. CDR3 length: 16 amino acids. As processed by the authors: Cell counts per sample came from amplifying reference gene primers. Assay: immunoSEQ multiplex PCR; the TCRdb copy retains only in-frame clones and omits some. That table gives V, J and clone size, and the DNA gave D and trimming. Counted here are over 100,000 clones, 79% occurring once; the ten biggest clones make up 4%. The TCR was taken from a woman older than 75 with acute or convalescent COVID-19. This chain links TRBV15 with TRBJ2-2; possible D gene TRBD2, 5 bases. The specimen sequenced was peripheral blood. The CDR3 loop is CATSRDRGPGPGELFF. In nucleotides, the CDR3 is TGTGCCACCAGCAGAGATAGAGGGCCCGGCCCCGGGGAGCTGTTTTTT.